The present T cell receptor (beta chain) was sequenced within a study of shared clonotypes between healthy human individuals. The method was immunoSEQ multiplex PCR; TCRdb's version includes in-frame clones alone and lacks a portion of them. The repertoire holds some 2.1 million clones, with roughly 94% as singletons. The V segment lost 5 bases and the J segment 5 bases; nucleotides outside the gene matches: 3. The CDR3 loop spans 14 amino acids. CDR1 and CDR2 from the germline V gene are SNHLY and FYNNEI. The sequence was collected from a man aged 18 to 35 in good health. The chain links TRBV2 to TRBJ1-4; 9 bases agree with TRBD1. The specimen was naive CD4+ T cells sorted from blood. Specified subset: CD45RA+ positively selected. DNA of the CDR3: TGTGCCAGCAGTCCGACAGGGGGAAATGAAAAACTGTTTTTT. Translation: CASSPTGGNEKLFF.